A selection of T cell receptor beta chains follows, all from one sample in a study of OX40 agonist ivuxolimab in advanced cancers. Data came from immunoSEQ multiplex PCR; TCRdb stores just in-frame clones and leaves some out. Of 100,000 to 130,000 clones listed, 85% to 95% are singletons. The material sequenced was CD4+ or CD8+ T cells sorted from blood, taken in a trial of the OX40 agonist ivuxolimab. These receptors all stem from an adult with an advanced solid tumor such as melanoma, head and neck, liver or kidney cancer. CDR3s include the opening cysteine and the closing phenylalanine or tryptophan. Each record gives: CDR3 protein, J gene, V gene.

CDR3: CASSILAGGYNEQFF
J: TRBJ2-1
V: TRBV5-1

CDR3: CASSLFEANQPQHF
J: TRBJ1-5
V: TRBV4-1

CDR3: CASMGQTNTGELFF
J: TRBJ2-2
V: TRBV28

CDR3: CASSQGGRYSNQPQHF
J: TRBJ1-5
V: TRBV4-2

CDR3: CASSLVELGEQYF
J: TRBJ2-7
V: TRBV5-1

CDR3: CSVKQGGDTEAFF
J: TRBJ1-1
V: TRBV29-1

CDR3: CASSSLGAGETQYF
J: TRBJ2-5
V: TRBV5-1

CDR3: CASSQVNSYEQYF
J: TRBJ2-7
V: TRBV14

CDR3: CASGITEPPYEQYF
J: TRBJ2-7
V: TRBV12-5

CDR3: CASSATNQETQYF
J: TRBJ2-5
V: TRBV9

CDR3: CASSYPRQGGTGELFF
J: TRBJ2-2
V: TRBV6-6

CDR3: CAMSGTSASDDTQYF
J: TRBJ2-3
V: TRBV7-9

CDR3: CASSVRDGTSGRGEQFF
J: TRBJ2-1
V: TRBV9

CDR3: CASSLGAGTDTQYF
J: TRBJ2-3
V: TRBV5-1

CDR3: CASRRRGEKLFF
J: TRBJ1-4
V: TRBV2

CDR3: CASSQELITAPGSGANVLTF
J: TRBJ2-6
V: TRBV4-2

CDR3: CASTQGLLGAPLHF
J: TRBJ1-6
V: TRBV6-5

CDR3: CASSRDISKETQYF
J: TRBJ2-5
V: TRBV2

CDR3: CASSYNTGTLYEQYF
J: TRBJ2-7
V: TRBV6-5

CDR3: CAWTQDVAYGYTF
J: TRBJ1-2
V: TRBV30

CDR3: CATSHSGSIYEQYF
J: TRBJ2-7
V: TRBV27

CDR3: CASSRGLADADTQYF
J: TRBJ2-3
V: TRBV7-9

CDR3: CASTLAGQGSEETQYF
J: TRBJ2-5
V: TRBV5-1

CDR3: CASSAAGSNPYNEQFF
J: TRBJ2-1
V: TRBV7-2

CDR3: CASSPGAIWFSEQFF
J: TRBJ2-1
V: TRBV11-3

CDR3: CASSLGRTNTEAFF
J: TRBJ1-1
V: TRBV28